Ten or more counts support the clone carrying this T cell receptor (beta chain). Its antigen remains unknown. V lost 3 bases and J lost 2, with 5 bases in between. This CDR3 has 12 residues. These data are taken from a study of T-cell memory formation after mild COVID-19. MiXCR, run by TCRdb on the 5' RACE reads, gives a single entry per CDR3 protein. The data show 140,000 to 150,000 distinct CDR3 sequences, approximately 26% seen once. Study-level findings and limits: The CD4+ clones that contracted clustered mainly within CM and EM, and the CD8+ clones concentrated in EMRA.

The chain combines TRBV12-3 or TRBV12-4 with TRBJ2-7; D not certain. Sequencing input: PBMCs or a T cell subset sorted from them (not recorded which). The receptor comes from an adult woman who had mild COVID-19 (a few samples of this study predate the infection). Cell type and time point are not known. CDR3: CASSFGTYEQYF. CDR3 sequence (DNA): TGTGCCAGCAGTTTTGGGACCTACGAGCAGTACTTC.